What follows are 4 T cell receptor beta chains derived from one specimen sequenced in a study of cytomegalovirus exposure and HLA in healthy donors. The PCR was carried out with 60 Vbeta primers and 13 Jbeta primers. Clones were sequenced by immunoSEQ multiplex PCR, and TCRdb holds only the in-frame ones, with some missing. Altogether fewer than 200,000 clones are present, around 83% being singletons, with the ten largest covering 0.96%. The sample taken for sequencing was PBMCs. The receptor source for this set is a girl aged 2 to 10 in good health and CMV-seropositive.

Points on this clone: The same CDR3 arises from other DNA sequences in this sample as well. The CDR3 is CASSLVGRGTEAFF. CDR3 bases: TGCGCCAGCAGCTTGGTGGGAAGGGGCACTGAAGCTTTCTTT. The chain joins TRBV5-1 to TRBJ1-1; possible D gene TRBD1, 5 bases. Germline V CDR1 and CDR2: SGHRS, YFSETQ. The CDR3 has 14 residues. Trimming pared 0 bases from V and 4 bases from J, leaving 10 bases between.

The sample holds a few counts of this clone. This chain connects TRBV6-1 to TRBJ2-1; 14 bases line up with TRBD2. CDR3 length: 15 residues. V dropped 6 bases and J dropped 7; count of bases not matched to a gene: 5. Germline CDR1 reads MNHNS; CDR2 reads SASEGT. CDR3: CASRWGLAGANEQFF. The CDR3, as DNA: TGTGCCAGCAGGTGGGGACTAGCGGGAGCAAATGAGCAGTTCTTC.

The V gene is TRBV11-2, the J gene TRBJ2-7, with unresolved D. CDR1 is SGHAT and CDR2 is FQNNGV in the germline V gene. Trimming cost V 2 bases and J 0 bases, with 8 bases left between them. The CDR3 consists of 14 residues. The CDR3 DNA reads as TGTGCCAGCAGCTTATCGGTCCCCTCCTACGAGCAGTACTTC. It codes for CASSLSVPSYEQYF.

This clone was observed a handful of times. The sample contains more than one DNA sequence encoding this CDR3. The chain employs TRBV7-9 and TRBJ2-5, with D perhaps matching TRBD1 (5 bases). Trimming left V 5 bases short and J 1 base short, with 8 bases between. The germline V gene has CDR1 SEHNR and CDR2 FQNEAQ (reference sequence). This CDR3 contains 13 residues. The CDR3 loop reads CASSLDSQETQYF. The DNA for the CDR3 is TGTGCCAGCAGCCTTGACAGCCAAGAGACCCAGTACTTC.